These 2 T cell receptor beta chains share one sample of origin, sequenced in a study of naive and memory T cell subsets. Ligated cDNA underwent four rounds of PCR with nested alpha and beta constant region primers and SP2. TCRdb passed the 5' RACE reads through MiXCR, listing each CDR3 protein once. The sample has 50,000 or so distinct CDR3 sequences; around 7.7% are singletons. The library had UMIs added by 3' ligation of an oligonucleotide to TCR cDNA. The receptors come from a male donor in good health.

This clonotype showed up just a few times. This chain links TRBV14 with TRBJ2-1; the D gene is possibly TRBD1 (5 bases). The CDR3 runs to 17 residues. V lost 0 bases and J 4 bases, leaving 16 bases between the germline ends. Germline V gives CDR1 SGHDN, CDR2 FVKESK. The CDR3: CASSQEWPWRTYNEQFF. The CDR3 DNA reads as TGTGCCAGCAGCCAAGAATGGCCATGGCGGACATACAATGAGCAGTTCTTC. The variable domain in full, completed from reference TRBV14 and TRBJ2-1, reads EAGVTQFPSHSVIEKGQTVTLRCDPISGHDNLYWYRRVMGKEIKFLLHFVKESKQDESGMPNNRFLAERTGGTYSTLKVQPAELEDSGVYFCASSQEWPWRTYNEQFFGPGTRLTVL.

This clonotype was seen a few times. This rearrangement joins TRBV30 to TRBJ2-1; possible D gene TRBD1, 6 bases. Trimming cost V 1 base and J 12 bases, with 16 bases left between them. Germline loops: CDR1 GTSNPN, CDR2 SVGIG (reference sequence). The CDR3 runs 13 residues. CDR3 nucleotides: TGTGCCTGGAGTGAAAACCCCGGGACAATGCAGTTCTTC. Translated: CAWSENPGTMQFF.